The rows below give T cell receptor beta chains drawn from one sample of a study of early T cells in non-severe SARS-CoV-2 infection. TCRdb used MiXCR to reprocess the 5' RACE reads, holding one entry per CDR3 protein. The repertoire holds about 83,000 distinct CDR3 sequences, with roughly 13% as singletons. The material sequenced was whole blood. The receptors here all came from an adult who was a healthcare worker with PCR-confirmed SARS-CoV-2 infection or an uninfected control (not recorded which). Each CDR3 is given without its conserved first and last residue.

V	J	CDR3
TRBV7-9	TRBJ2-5	ASSSKQASGTGDGETQY
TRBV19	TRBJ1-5	ASSWLQGAWYQPQH
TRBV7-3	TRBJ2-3	ASRSGLGVGTDTQY
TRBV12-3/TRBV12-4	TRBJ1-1	ASSLAFPGMNTEAF
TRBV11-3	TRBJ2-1	ASSFETDEQF
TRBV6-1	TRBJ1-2	ASSASGGSNYGYT
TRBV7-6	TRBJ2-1	ASSLRTGGMNEQF
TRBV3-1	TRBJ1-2	ASSQGGNYGYT
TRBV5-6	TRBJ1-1	ASSLRVGRNTEAF
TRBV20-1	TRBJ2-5	SASTGLGYQETQY
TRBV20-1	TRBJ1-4	SAADDLTNEKLF
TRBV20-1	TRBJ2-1	SARGTGQNSYNEQF
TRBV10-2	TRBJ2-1	ASSESTRGTAGVDGEQF
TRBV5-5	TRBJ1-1	ASSSIPTSGEAF
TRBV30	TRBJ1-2	AGETNRGSGYT
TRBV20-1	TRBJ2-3	SAHSVDTQY
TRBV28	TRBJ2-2	ASRTSVTFTGELF
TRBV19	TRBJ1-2	ASSMNDRFYGYT
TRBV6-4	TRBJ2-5	ASSATGGQETQY
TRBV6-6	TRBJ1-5	ASTNGWGQPQH
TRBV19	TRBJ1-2	ASSISGAYGYT
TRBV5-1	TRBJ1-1	ASSIREGTEAF
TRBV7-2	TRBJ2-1	ASSLPGNEQF
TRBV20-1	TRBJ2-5	SARGGFQETQY
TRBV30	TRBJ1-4	AVQGRDEKLF
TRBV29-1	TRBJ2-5	SSGGVFQETQY
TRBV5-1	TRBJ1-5	VTANQPQH
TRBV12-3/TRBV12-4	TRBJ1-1	ASKVRATEAF
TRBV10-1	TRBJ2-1	ASSDGGAYNEQF
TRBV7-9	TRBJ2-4	ASSLVQGPKNIQY
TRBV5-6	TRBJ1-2	ASSLATGRVIGYT
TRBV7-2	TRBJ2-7	ASSYLAGAWQY
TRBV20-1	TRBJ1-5	SASTPNQPQH
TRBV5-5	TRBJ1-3	ASSLVGQPGNTIY
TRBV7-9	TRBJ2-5	ASSLTATPQETQY
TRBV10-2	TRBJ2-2	ASSPASGGGNTGELF
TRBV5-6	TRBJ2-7	ASSLALGRVYEQY
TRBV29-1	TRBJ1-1	SIREAFGMNTEAF
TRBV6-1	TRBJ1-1	ASSDAGARTEAF
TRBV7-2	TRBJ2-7	ASSPYMGEQY
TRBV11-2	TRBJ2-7	ASSQRGTFSSYEQY
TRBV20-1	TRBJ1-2	SAPAQVSGYT
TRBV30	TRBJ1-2	AWSVLGHGYT
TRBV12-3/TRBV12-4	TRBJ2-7	ASSFGSGGTYEQY
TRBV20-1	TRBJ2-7	SARVSSYEQY
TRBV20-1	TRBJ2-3	SARHPSGGIPWTDTQY
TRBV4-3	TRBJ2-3	ASSQGGQPDTQY
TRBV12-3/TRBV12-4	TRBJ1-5	ASSLDGSRVEPQH
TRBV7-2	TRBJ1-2	ASSPRVTGGTGYT
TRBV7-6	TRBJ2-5	ASSRGQGETQY
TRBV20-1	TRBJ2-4	SARDALAKNIQY
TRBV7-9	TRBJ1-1	ASSLVGTPSEAF
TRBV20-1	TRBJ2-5	SARRGQETQY